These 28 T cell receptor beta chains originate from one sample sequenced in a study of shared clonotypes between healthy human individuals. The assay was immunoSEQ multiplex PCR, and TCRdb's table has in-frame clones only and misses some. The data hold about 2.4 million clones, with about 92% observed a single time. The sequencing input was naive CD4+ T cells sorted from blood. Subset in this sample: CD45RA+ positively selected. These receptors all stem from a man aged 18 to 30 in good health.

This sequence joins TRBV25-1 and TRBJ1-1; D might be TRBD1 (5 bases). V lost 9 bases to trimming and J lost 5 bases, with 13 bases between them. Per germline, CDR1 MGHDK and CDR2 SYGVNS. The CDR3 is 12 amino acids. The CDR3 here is CASAWGGTEAFF. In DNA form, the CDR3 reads TGTGCCAGTGCCTGGGGGGGAACTGAAGCTTTCTTT. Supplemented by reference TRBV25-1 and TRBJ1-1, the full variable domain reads EADIYQTPRYLVIGTGKKITLECSQTMGHDKMYWYQQDPGMELHLIHYSYGVNSTEKGDLSSESTVSRIRTEHFPLTLESARPSHTSQYLCASAWGGTEAFFGQGTRLTVV.

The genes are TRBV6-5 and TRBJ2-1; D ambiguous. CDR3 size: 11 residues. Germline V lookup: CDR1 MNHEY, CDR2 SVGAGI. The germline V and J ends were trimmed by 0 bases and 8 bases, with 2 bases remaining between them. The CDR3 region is CASSYSHEQFF. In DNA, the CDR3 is TGTGCCAGCAGTTACTCTCATGAGCAGTTCTTC.

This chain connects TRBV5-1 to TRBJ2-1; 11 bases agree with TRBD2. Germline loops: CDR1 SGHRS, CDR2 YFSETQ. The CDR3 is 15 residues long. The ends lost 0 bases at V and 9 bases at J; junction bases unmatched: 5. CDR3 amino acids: CASSLVVAGGGEQFF. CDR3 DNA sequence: TGCGCCAGCAGCTTGGTGGTAGCGGGAGGGGGTGAGCAGTTCTTC.

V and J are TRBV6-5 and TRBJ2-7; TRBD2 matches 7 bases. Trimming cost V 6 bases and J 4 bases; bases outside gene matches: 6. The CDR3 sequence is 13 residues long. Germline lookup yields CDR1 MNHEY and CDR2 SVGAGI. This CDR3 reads CASSPMGGYEQYF. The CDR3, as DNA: TGTGCCAGCAGCCCCATGGGGGGGTACGAGCAGTACTTC.

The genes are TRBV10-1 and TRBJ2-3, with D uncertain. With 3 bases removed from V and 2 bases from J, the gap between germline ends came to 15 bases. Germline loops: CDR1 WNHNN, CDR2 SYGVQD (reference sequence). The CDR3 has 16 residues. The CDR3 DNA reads TGCGCCAGCAGTGACGTTCGGCGGACCACCACAGATACGCAGTATTTT. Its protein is CASSDVRRTTTDTQYF.

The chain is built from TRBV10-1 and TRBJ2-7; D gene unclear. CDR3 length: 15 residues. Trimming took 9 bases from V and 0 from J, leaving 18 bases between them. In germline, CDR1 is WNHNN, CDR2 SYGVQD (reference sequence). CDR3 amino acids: CASPPLTRNSYEQYF. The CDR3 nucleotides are TGCGCCAGTCCACCCCTGACCCGTAACTCCTACGAGCAGTACTTC.

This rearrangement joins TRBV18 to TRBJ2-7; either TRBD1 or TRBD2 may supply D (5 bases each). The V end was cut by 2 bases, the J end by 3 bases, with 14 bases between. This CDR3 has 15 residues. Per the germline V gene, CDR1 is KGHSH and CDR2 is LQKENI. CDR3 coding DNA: TGTGCCAGCTCACCAGGGGAGACAGCGAGCTACGAGCAGTACTTC. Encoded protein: CASSPGETASYEQYF.

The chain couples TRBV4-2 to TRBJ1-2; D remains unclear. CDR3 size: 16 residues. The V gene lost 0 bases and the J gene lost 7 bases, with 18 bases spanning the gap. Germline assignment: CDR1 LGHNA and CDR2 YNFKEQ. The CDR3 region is CASSQDGREGMGGYTF. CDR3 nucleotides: TGTGCCAGCAGCCAAGATGGGCGCGAGGGAATGGGTGGCTACACCTTC.

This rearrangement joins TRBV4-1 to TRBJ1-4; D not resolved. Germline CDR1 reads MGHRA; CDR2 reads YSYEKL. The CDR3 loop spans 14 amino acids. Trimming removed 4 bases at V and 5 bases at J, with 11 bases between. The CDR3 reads CASSRTSLNEKLFF. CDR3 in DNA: TGCGCCAGCAGCCGAACATCACTAAATGAAAAACTGTTTTTT.

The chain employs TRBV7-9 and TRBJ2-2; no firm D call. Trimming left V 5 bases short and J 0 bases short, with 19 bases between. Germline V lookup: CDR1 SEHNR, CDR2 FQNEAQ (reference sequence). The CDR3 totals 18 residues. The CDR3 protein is CASSPTILAVSNTGELFF. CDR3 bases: TGTGCCAGCAGCCCTACTATTCTCGCGGTATCGAACACCGGGGAGCTGTTTTTT.

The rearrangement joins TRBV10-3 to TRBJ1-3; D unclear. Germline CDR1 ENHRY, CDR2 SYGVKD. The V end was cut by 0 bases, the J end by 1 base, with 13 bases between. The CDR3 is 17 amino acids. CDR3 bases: TGTGCCATCAGTGAGTCGAGAAACAGTCGTTCTGGAAACACCATATATTTT. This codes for CAISESRNSRSGNTIYF.

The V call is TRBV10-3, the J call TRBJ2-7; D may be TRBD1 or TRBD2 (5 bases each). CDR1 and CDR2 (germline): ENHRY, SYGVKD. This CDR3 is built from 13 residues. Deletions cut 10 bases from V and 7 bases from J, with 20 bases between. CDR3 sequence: CATGGDRNLEQYF. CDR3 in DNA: TGTGCCACTGGGGGAGACCGGAATTTGGAGCAGTACTTC.

The CDR3 spells CASSFTGGEGYTF. DNA of the CDR3: TGTGCCAGCAGCTTTACAGGGGGTGAGGGCTACACCTTC. The chain combines TRBV5-5 with TRBJ1-2; 8 bases map to TRBD1. V was pared by 2 bases and J by 8 bases, with 5 bases of the junction left unmatched. This CDR3 is 13 amino acids long. Germline V CDR1 and CDR2: SGHKS, YYEKEE (reference sequence).

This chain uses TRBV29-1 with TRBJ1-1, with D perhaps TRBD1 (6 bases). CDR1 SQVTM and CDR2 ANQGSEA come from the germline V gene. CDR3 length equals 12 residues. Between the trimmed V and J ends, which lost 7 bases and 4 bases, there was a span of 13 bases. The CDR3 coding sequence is TGCAGCGCGGAACAGGGAGGCACTGAAGCTTTCTTT. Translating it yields CSAEQGGTEAFF.

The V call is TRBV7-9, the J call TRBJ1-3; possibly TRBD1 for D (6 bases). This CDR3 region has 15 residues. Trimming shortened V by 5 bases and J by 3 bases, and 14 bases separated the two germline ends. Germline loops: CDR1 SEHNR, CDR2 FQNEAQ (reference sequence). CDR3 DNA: TGTGCCAGCAGCCCCCAGGGGTTCCGTGGAAACACCATATATTTT. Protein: CASSPQGFRGNTIYF.

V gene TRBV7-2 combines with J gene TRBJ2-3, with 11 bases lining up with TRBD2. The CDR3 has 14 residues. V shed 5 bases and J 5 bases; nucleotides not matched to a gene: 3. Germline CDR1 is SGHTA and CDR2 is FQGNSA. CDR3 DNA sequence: TGTGCCAGCAGCCCCGGGACTAGCGGAGATACGCAGTATTTT. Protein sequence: CASSPGTSGDTQYF.

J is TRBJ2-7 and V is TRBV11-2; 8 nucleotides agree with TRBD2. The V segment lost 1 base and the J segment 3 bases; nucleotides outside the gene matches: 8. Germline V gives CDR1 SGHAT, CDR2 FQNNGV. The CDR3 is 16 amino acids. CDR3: CASSLGYSGDLYEQYF. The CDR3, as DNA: TGTGCCAGCAGCTTAGGGTATAGCGGGGACCTCTACGAGCAGTACTTC.

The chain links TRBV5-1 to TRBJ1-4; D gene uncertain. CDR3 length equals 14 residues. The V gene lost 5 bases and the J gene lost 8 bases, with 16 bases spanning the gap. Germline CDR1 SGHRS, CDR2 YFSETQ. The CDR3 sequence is CASRSGRDGEKLFF. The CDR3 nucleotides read TGCGCCAGCAGATCTGGAAGGGATGGGGAAAAACTGTTTTTT.

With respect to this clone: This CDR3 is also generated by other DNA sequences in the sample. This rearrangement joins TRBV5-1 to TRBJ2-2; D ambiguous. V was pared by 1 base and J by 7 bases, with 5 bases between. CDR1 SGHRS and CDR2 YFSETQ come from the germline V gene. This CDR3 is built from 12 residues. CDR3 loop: CASSLFGGELFF. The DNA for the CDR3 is TGCGCCAGCAGCTTGTTCGGCGGGGAGCTGTTTTTT.

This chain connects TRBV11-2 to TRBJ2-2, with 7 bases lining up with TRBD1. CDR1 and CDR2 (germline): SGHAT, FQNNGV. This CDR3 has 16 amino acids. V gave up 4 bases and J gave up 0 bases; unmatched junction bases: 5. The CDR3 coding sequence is TGTGCCAGCAGCTCGACAGGGCGGTCGAACACCGGGGAGCTGTTTTTT. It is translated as CASSSTGRSNTGELFF.

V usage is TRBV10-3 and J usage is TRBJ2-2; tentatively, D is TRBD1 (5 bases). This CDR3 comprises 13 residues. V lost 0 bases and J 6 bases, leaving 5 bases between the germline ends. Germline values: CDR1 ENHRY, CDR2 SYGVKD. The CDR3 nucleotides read TGTGCCATCAGTGAGTCAGGGGCCGGGGAGCTGTTTTTT. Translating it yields CAISESGAGELFF.

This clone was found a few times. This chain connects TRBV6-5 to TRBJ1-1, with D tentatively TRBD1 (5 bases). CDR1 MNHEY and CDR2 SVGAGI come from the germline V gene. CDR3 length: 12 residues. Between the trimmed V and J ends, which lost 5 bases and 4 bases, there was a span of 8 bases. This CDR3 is CASSTGGTEAFF. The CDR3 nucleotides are TGTGCCAGCAGTACGGGGGGCACTGAAGCTTTCTTT.

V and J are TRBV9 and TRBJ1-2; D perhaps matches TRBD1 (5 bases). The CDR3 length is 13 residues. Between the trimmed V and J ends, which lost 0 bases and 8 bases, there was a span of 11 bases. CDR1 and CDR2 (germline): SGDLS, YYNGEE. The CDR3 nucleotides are TGTGCCAGCAGCGTAGATGGGGCGCGAGGCTACACCTTC. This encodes CASSVDGARGYTF.

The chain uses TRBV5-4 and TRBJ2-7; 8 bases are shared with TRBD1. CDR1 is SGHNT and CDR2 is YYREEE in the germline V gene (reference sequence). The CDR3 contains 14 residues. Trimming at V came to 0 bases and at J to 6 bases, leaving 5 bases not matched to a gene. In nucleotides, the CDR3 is TGTGCCAGCAGCTTGGTGGACAGGGACGTCGAGCAGTACTTC. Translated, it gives CASSLVDRDVEQYF.

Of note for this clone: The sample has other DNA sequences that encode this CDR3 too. CDR3 residues: CASSDLGGDTQYF. The CDR3 DNA reads TGTGCCAGCAGTGACCTGGGGGGTGATACGCAGTATTTT. The chain combines TRBV6-4 with TRBJ2-3, with D possibly being TRBD2 (6 bases). Trimming removed 2 bases from V and 6 bases from J, with 9 bases in between. The CDR3 covers 13 residues. CDR1 MRHNA and CDR2 SNTAGT come from the germline V gene.

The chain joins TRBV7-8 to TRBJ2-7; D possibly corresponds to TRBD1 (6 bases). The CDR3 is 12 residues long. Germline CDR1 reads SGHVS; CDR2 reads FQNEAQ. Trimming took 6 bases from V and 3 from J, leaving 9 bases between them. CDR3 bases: TGTGCCAGCAGTCGACAGGTCTACGAGCAGTACTTC. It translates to CASSRQVYEQYF.

This CDR3 is CASSPAGQGSNSPLHF. In DNA form, the CDR3 reads TGTGCCAGCTCACCTGCGGGACAGGGATCTAATTCACCCCTCCACTTT. The chain uses TRBV18 and TRBJ1-6, with 9 positions matching TRBD1. V trimming: 3 bases; J trimming: 6 bases; junction bases outside the gene matches: 6. The CDR3 has 16 residues. Germline CDR1 and CDR2: KGHSH and LQKENI.

The CDR3 bases are TGTGCCACCAGCAGAGAATACGGCAGGGAGGGTGGCAATTCACCCCTCCACTTT. This translates into CATSREYGREGGNSPLHF. The rearrangement joins TRBV15 to TRBJ1-6; possible D gene TRBD1, 5 bases. The CDR3 covers 18 residues. The ends were cut back, 0 bases at V and 7 bases at J, with 19 bases in the middle. Per germline, CDR1 LNHNV and CDR2 YYDKDF (reference sequence).